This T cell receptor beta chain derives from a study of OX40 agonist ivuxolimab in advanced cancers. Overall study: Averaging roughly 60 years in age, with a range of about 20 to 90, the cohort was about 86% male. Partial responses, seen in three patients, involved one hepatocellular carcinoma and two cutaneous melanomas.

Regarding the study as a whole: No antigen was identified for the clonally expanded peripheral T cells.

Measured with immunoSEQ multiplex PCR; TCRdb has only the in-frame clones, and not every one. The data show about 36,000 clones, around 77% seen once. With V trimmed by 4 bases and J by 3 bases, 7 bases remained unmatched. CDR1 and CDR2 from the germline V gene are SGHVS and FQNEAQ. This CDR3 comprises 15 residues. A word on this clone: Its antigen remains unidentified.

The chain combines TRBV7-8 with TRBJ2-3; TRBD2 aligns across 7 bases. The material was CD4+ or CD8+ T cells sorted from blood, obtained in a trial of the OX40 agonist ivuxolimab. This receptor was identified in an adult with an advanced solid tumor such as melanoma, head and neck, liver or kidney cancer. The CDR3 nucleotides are TGTGCCAGCAGCTCTAGGGAGGGGAGTACAGATACGCAGTATTTT. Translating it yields CASSSREGSTDTQYF. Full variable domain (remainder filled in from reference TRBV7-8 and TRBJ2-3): GAGVSQSPRYKVAKRGQDVALRCDPISGHVSLFWYQQALGQGPEFLTYFQNEAQLDKSGLPSDRFFAERPEGSVSTLKIQRTQQEDSAVYLCASSSREGSTDTQYFGPGTRLTVL.